This T cell receptor (beta chain) was retrieved from a study of Graves' ophthalmopathy and Graves' hyperthyroidism. Worth noting for this clonotype: What it binds is not known.

Investigators amplified TCR beta CDR3 regions from RNA transcripts. Scientists carried out first-round RT-PCR using HTBI primers and then a second-round multiplex PCR. From the multiplex PCR reads, TCRdb called clonotypes with MiXCR, one entry per CDR3 protein. The repertoire holds 400,000 to 450,000 distinct CDR3 sequences, with more than 20% as singletons. The hyperthyroidism patients had a new diagnosis of under 2 months' duration and were aged 18 to 65. Clinical symptoms, serum thyroxine, TRAb, thyroid ultrasound and orbital computed tomography determined diagnosis. Points from the study as a whole: Appearing in blood as well were most expanded thyroid clonotypes above 0.001 frequency.

CDR3 length: 12 residues. Germline CDR1 is SQVTM and CDR2 is ANQGSEA. V shed 7 bases and J 6 bases; nucleotides not matched to a gene: 7. This sequence originates from a young woman with stable Graves' hyperthyroidism. The sequencing sample was made of peripheral blood. The chain is built from TRBV29-1 and TRBJ2-7, with 9 positions matching TRBD1. This CDR3 is CSAMDRGGEQYF. Written as DNA, the CDR3 is TGCAGCGCCATGGACAGGGGCGGCGAGCAGTACTTC.